This TCR beta chain stems from a study of blood T cell repertoires in COVID-19. For the study at large: Samples of COVID-19 (acute and convalescent) were obtained from the United States, Italy and Spain. PBMCs, B-cell-depleted T cells, or T cells were the source of the cDNA or gDNA that made up the material.

Original handling: Amplified reference gene primers provided the basis for estimating nucleated cell counts. Measured with immunoSEQ multiplex PCR; TCRdb has only the in-frame clones, and not every one. V, J and clone size were drawn from that table, and D and trimming were deduced from the DNA. The profile shows about 280,000 clones, 85% of them singletons. This CDR3 contains 14 residues. Per germline, CDR1 LNHDA and CDR2 SQIVND (reference sequence). Losses at the gene ends were 4 bases for V and 6 bases for J; bases not matched to a gene: 9. This clone was detected a few times. Specimen: peripheral blood. The sequence derives from a man in his fifties or sixties with active or convalescent COVID-19. This rearrangement joins TRBV19 to TRBJ2-7, with 7 positions matching TRBD2. CDR3: CASSSGSRGGEQYF. The CDR3 bases are TGTGCCAGTAGTAGCGGGAGTCGTGGGGGCGAGCAGTACTTC. The full variable domain, completed using reference TRBV19 and TRBJ2-7, is DGGITQSPKYLFRKEGQNVTLSCEQNLNHDAMYWYRQDPGQGLRLIYYSQIVNDFQKGDIAEGYSVSREKKESFPLTVTSAQKNPTAFYLCASSSGSRGGEQYFGPGTRLTVT.